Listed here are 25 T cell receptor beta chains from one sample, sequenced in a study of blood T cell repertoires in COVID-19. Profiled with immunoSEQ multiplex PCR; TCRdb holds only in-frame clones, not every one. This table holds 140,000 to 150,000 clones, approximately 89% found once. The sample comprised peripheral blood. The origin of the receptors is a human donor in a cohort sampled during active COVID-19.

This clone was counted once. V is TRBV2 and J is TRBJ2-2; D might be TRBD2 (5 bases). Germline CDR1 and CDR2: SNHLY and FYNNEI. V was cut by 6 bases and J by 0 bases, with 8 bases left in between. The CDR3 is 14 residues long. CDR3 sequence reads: CASRALANTGELFF. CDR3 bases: TGTGCCAGCAGGGCACTAGCGAACACCGGGGAGCTGTTTTTT.

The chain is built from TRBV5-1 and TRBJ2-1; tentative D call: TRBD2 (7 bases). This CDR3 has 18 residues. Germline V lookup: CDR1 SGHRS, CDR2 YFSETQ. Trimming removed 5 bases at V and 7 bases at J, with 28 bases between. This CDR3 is CASSSVRRGQAPRNEQFF. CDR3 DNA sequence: TGCGCCAGCAGTTCCGTGAGGCGGGGGCAAGCCCCACGGAATGAGCAGTTCTTC.

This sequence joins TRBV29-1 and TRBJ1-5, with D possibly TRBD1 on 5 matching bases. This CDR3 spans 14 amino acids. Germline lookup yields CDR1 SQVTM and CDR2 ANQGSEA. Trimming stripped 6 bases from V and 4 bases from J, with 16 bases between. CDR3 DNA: TGCAGCGTCGACACAGGCGTTGAAAATCAGCCCCAGCATTTT. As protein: CSVDTGVENQPQHF. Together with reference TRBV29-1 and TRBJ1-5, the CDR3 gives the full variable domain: SAVISQKPSRDICQRGTSLTIQCQVDSQVTMMFWYRQQPGQSLTLIATANQGSEATYESGFVIDKFPISRPNLTFSTLTVSNMSPEDSSIYLCSVDTGVENQPQHFGDGTRLSIL.

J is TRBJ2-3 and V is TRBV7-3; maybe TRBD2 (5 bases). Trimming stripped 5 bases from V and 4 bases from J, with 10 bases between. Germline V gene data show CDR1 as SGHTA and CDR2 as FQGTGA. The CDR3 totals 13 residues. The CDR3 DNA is TGTGCCAGCAGCAGGGAGCTCGCAGATACGCAGTATTTT. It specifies CASSRELADTQYF. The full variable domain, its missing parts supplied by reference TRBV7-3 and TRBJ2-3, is GAGVSQTPSNKVTEKGKYVELRCDPISGHTALYWYRQSLGQGPEFLIYFQGTGAADDSGLPNDRFFAVRPEGSVSTLKIQRTERGDSAVYLCASSRELADTQYFGPGTRLTVL.

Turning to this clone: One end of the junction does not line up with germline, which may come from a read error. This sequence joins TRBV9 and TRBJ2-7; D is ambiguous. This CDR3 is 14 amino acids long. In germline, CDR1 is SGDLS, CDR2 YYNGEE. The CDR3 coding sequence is TGTGCCGGCAGCGTAGGTCAATCCTCCTACGAGCAGTACTTC. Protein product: CAGSVGQSSYEQYF.

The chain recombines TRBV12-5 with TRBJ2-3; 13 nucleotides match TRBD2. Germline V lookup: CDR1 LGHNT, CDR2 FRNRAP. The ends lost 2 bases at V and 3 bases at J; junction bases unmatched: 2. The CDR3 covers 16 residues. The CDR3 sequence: CASGLSGLAGTDTQYF. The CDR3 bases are TGTGCTAGTGGTTTGTCGGGACTAGCGGGGACAGATACGCAGTATTTT.

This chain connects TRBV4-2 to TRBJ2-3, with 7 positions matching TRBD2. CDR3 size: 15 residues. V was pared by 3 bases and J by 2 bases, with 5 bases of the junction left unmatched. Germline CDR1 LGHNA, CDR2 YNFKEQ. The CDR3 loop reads CASSQTGTTTDTQYF. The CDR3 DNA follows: TGTGCCAGCAGCCAGACCGGGACTACCACAGATACGCAGTATTTT.

The CDR3 region has the DNA TGCGCCAGCAGCTTGGCCTTTGGACAGGGGGCAGGGAACACTGAAGCTTTCTTT. Translating gives CASSLAFGQGAGNTEAFF. This rearrangement joins TRBV5-1 to TRBJ1-1; TRBD1 matches 11 bases. CDR1 and CDR2 from the germline V gene are SGHRS and YFSETQ. Trimming cost V 0 bases and J 1 base; bases outside gene matches: 8. This CDR3 contains 18 residues.

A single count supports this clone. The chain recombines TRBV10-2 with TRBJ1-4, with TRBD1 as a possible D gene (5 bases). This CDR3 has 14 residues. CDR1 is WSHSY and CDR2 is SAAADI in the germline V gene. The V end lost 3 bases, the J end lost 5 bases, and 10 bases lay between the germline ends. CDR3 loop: CASSEGAANEKLFF. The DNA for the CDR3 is TGCGCCAGCAGTGAAGGGGCCGCGAATGAAAAACTGTTTTTT.

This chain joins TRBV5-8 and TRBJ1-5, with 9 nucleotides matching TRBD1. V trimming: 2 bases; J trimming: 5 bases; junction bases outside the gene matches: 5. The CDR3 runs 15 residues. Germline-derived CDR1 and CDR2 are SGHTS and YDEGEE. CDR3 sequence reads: CASSLHRGLDQPQHF. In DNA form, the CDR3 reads TGTGCCAGCAGCTTACACAGGGGGCTCGATCAGCCCCAGCATTTT. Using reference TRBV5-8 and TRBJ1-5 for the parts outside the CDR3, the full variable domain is EAGVTQSPTHLIKTRGQQATLRCSPISGHTSVYWYQQALGLGLQFLLWYDEGEERNRGNFPPRFSGRQFPNYSSELNVNALELEDSALYLCASSLHRGLDQPQHFGDGTRLSIL.

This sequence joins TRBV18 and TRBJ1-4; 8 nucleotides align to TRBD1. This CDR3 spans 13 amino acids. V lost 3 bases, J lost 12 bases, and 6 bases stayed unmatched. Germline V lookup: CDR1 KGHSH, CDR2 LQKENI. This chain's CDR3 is CASSPRTGMELFF. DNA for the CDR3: TGTGCCAGCTCACCGAGGACAGGGATGGAACTGTTTTTT.

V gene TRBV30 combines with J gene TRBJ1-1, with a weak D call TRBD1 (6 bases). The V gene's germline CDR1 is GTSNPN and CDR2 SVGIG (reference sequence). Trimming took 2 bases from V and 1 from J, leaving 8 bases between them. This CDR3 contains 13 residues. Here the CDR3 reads CAWSRGSNTEAFF. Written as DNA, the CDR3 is TGTGCCTGGAGTAGGGGGTCGAACACTGAAGCTTTCTTT. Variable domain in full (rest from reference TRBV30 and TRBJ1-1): SQTIHQWPATLVQPVGSPLSLECTVEGTSNPNLYWYRQAAGRGLQLLFYSVGIGQISSEVPQNLSASRPQDRQFILSSKKLLLSDSGFYLCAWSRGSNTEAFFGQGTRLTVV.

The CDR3 nucleotides are TGCGCCAGCAGCCAAGAAGGGGGGACAGGGGCCGAAAAACTGTTTTTT. Translation: CASSQEGGTGAEKLFF. The rearrangement uses TRBV4-3 and TRBJ1-4; 10 positions agree with TRBD1. Trimming took 0 bases from V and 8 from J; bases not matched to a gene: 6. In germline, CDR1 is LGHNA, CDR2 YSLEER. This CDR3 spans 16 amino acids.

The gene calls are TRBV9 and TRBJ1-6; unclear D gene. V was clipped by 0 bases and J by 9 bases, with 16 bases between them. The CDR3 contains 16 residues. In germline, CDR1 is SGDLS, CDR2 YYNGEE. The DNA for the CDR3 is TGTGCCAGCAGCGTAGATCGCGGAGGGAGAGGTTCACCCCTCCACTTT. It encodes CASSVDRGGRGSPLHF.

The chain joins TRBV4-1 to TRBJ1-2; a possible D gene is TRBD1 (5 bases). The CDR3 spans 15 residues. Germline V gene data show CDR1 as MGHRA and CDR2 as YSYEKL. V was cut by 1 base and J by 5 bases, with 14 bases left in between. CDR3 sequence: CASSQAPWGGYGYTF. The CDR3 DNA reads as TGCGCCAGCAGCCAAGCTCCCTGGGGGGGATATGGCTACACCTTC.

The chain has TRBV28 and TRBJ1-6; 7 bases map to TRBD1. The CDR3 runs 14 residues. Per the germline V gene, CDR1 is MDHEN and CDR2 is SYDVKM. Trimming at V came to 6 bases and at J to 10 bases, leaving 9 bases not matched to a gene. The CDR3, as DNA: TGTGCCAGCAGCACCGACAGGGTGCGCTCACCCCTCCACTTT. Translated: CASSTDRVRSPLHF. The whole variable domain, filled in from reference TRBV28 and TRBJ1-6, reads DVKVTQSSRYLVKRTGEKVFLECVQDMDHENMFWYRQDPGLGLRLIYFSYDVKMKEKGDIPEGYSVSREKKERFSLILESASTNQTSMYLCASSTDRVRSPLHFGNGTRLTVT.

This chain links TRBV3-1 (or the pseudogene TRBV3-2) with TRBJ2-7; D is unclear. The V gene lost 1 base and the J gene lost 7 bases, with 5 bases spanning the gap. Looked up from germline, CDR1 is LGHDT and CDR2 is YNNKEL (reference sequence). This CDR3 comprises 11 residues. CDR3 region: CASSQALEQYF. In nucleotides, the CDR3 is TGTGCCAGCAGCCAAGCTTTGGAGCAGTACTTC.

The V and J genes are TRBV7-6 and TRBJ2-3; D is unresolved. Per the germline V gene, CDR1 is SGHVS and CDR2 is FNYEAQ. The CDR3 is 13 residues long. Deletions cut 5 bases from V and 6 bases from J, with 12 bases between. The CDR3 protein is CASSPEWADTQYF. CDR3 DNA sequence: TGTGCCAGCAGCCCAGAATGGGCGGATACGCAGTATTTT.

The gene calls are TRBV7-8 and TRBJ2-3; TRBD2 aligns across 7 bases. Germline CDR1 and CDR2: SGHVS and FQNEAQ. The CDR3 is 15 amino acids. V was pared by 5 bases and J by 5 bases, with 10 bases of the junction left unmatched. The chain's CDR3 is CASSRAASGRDTQYF. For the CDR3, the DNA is TGTGCCAGCAGCAGAGCAGCTAGCGGTCGAGATACGCAGTATTTT.

CDR3 nucleotides: TGTGCCAGCAGCTTGGCGACAGGGTGGGCAGTGCCCCAGCATTTT. Residues: CASSLATGWAVPQHF. The chain employs TRBV5-5 and TRBJ1-5, with 7 bases that match TRBD1. V lost 0 bases and J lost 9; bases outside the gene matches: 9. The CDR3 runs to 15 residues. Germline V lookup: CDR1 SGHKS, CDR2 YYEKEE (reference sequence).

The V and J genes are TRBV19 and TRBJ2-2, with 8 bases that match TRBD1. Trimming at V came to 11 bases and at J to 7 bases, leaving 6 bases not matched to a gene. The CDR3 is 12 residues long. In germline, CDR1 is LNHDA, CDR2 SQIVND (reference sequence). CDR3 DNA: TGTGCCTGTTCACAGGGGGTCGGGGAGCTGTTTTTT. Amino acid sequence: CACSQGVGELFF.

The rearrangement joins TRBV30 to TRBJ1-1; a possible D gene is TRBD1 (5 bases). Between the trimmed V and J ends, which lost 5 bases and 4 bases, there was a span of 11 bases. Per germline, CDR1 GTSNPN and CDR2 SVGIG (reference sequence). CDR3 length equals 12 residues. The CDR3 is CAWAQVLTEAFF. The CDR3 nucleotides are TGTGCCTGGGCACAGGTTCTCACTGAAGCTTTCTTT. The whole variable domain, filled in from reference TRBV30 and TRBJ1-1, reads SQTIHQWPATLVQPVGSPLSLECTVEGTSNPNLYWYRQAAGRGLQLLFYSVGIGQISSEVPQNLSASRPQDRQFILSSKKLLLSDSGFYLCAWAQVLTEAFFGQGTRLTVV.

The CDR3 DNA is TGTGCCAGCGAGGGACAGAGCGATTCACCCCTCCACTTT. This translates into CASEGQSDSPLHF. The chain links TRBV2 to TRBJ1-6; 7 bases are a match to TRBD1. The germline V gene encodes CDR1 SNHLY and CDR2 FYNNEI. The V segment lost 8 bases and the J segment 8 bases; nucleotides outside the gene matches: 6. There are 13 residues in the CDR3.

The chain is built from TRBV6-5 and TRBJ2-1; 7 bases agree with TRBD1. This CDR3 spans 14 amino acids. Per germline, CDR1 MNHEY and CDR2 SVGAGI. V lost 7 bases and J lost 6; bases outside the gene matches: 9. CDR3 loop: CASNRGRASNEQFF. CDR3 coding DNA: TGTGCCAGCAACAGGGGTCGAGCGTCCAATGAGCAGTTCTTC.

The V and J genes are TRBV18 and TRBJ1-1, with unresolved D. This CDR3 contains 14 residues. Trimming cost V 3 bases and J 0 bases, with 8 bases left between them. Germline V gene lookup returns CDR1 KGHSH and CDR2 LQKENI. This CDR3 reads CASSPGQLNTEAFF. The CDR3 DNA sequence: TGTGCCAGCTCACCGGGCCAGTTGAACACTGAAGCTTTCTTT.